Detailed here is one T cell receptor beta chain. Its specificity is not known. This specimen comes from a study of cytomegalovirus exposure and HLA in healthy donors. Study-level background: A preliminary data release comprised around 85 million unique TCRs obtained from HLA-typed donors. Among the roughly 400 genotyped donors, 65% to 85% were placed in the Caucasian-associated ancestry cluster.

CDR3 length equals 14 residues. Germline CDR1 reads SGHVS; CDR2 reads FQNEAQ. The study, taken as a whole, reports: By HLA locus, TCR association rates varied in a later analysis, with DRB1 showing the most and HLA-C the fewest. Per a later analysis, roughly 17,000 TCR beta sequences showed association with HLA alleles at 0.05 false discovery rate.

Primers included in the PCR were 60 Vbeta and 13 Jbeta primers. Sequencing used immunoSEQ multiplex PCR; TCRdb keeps in-frame clones, though not all of them. The table lists more than 140,000 clones, roughly four fifths of them singletons. The receptor was derived from a woman aged 35 to 49 in good health and CMV-seronegative. The sample comprised PBMCs. This sequence joins TRBV7-8 and TRBJ2-5, with 7 bases fitting TRBD1. The DNA end is more similar to TRBJ2-7, so the J call may be wrong. CDR3 coding DNA: TGTGCCAGCAGCTCACAGGGGCTCCTCTACGAGCAGTACTTC. This encodes CASSSQGLLYEQYF.